This T cell receptor beta chain comes out of a study of control samples from healthy donors and cancer patients. Trimming pared 3 bases from V and 10 bases from J, leaving 12 bases between. Germline CDR1 reads SNHLY; CDR2 reads FYNNEI. CDR3 length: 12 residues. Sequencing was performed with immunoSEQ multiplex PCR; in TCRdb, only in-frame clones are kept and a portion is missing. This table holds 120,000 or so clones, approximately 92% found once. The chain is built from TRBV2 and TRBJ2-5, with D possibly being TRBD1 (5 bases). This receptor was identified in a man older than 75 with head and neck cancer. Specimen: PBMCs. For the CDR3, the DNA is TGTGCCAGCAGTGATCGCCGACAGATCCAGTACTTC. This sequence encodes CASSDRRQIQYF.